Following are 32 T cell receptor beta chains from one sample sequenced in a study of T cell responses to AZD1222 COVID-19 vaccine (dated by TCRdb to the early 2020s). Per the publication, the time point label means: baseline before first vaccination. The protocol used for the library was the immunoSEQ multiplex PCR assay. The immuneACCESS repertoire file appears here via TCRdb, limited to in-frame rearrangements. These files lack a portion of the clones; in checked studies, under half of the deficit traces to unresolved V genes, and the cause of the others is not known. This sample gives 150,000 to 180,000 clones in total; around nine tenths of them show up just once. The ten largest account for about 19% of the sample. Sequenced material: peripheral blood, taken on day 0 of AZD1222 vaccination. The receptors originated from an adult in good health.

The chain couples TRBV5-1 to TRBJ2-2; perhaps TRBD2 as D (5 bases). This CDR3 is 14 amino acids long. The V gene lost 0 bases and the J gene lost 4 bases, with 7 bases spanning the gap. Germline V gene lookup returns CDR1 SGHRS and CDR2 YFSETQ. The CDR3 coding sequence is TGCGCCAGCAGCTTGGTCCGGGGCACCGGGGAGCTGTTTTTT. Its protein is CASSLVRGTGELFF.

There are a few counts of this clone. The V and J genes are TRBV5-4 and TRBJ2-5; D gene unclear. Trimming stripped 0 bases from V and 5 bases from J, with 11 bases between. CDR1 is SGHNT, CDR2 YYREEE, per germline (reference sequence). This CDR3 spans 14 amino acids. CDR3 amino acids: CASSLGGSAETQYF. In nucleotides, the CDR3 is TGTGCCAGCAGCTTGGGTGGTAGTGCCGAGACCCAGTACTTC. The full variable domain, in which reference TRBV5-4 and TRBJ2-5 provide the parts outside the CDR3, is ETGVTQSPTHLIKTRGQQVTLRCSSQSGHNTVSWYQQALGQGPQFIFQYYREEENGRGNFPPRFSGLQFPNYSSELNVNALELDDSALYLCASSLGGSAETQYFGPGTRLLVL.

The chain couples TRBV2 to TRBJ1-2; no reliable D call. V lost 6 bases and J lost 10, with 6 bases in between. Germline V gene data show CDR1 as SNHLY and CDR2 as FYNNEI. The CDR3 covers 9 residues. In DNA, the CDR3 is TGTGCCAGCAGCGGACCCTACACCTTC. It is translated as CASSGPYTF.

V and J are TRBV6-5 and TRBJ2-1; 9 bases map to TRBD2. Germline V gene lookup returns CDR1 MNHEY and CDR2 SVGAGI. The CDR3 length is 16 residues. Losses at the gene ends were 2 bases for V and 7 bases for J; bases not matched to a gene: 9. The CDR3: CASSYSSGRPGNEQFF. DNA of the CDR3: TGTGCCAGCAGTTACAGTAGCGGGAGACCTGGGAATGAGCAGTTCTTC.

This clone was counted a single time. The chain joins TRBV5-1 to TRBJ1-5, with D unclear. The CDR3 extends over 15 amino acids. Trimming pared 0 bases from V and 2 bases from J, leaving 9 bases between. CDR1 is SGHRS, CDR2 YFSETQ, per germline. Here the CDR3 reads CASSLGGSGNQPQHF. Here the CDR3 DNA reads TGCGCCAGCAGCTTGGGAGGGAGTGGCAATCAGCCCCAGCATTTT.

The chain links TRBV30 to TRBJ2-7; TRBD2 matches 7 bases. Germline V lookup: CDR1 GTSNPN, CDR2 SVGIG (reference sequence). V lost 5 bases and J lost 0; bases outside the gene matches: 10. The CDR3 runs 15 residues. CDR3 DNA: TGTGCCTGGGGGGGGGACTCGTCAAGCTCCTACGAGCAGTACTTC. It yields the protein CAWGGDSSSSYEQYF.

The rearrangement uses TRBV5-4 and TRBJ2-7; 7 bases fit TRBD1. The trim removed 0 bases at V and 5 bases at J, leaving 5 bases unmatched. The length of the CDR3 is 14 residues. Looked up from germline, CDR1 is SGHNT and CDR2 is YYREEE (reference sequence). The CDR3 is CASSLDRGIHEQYF. The CDR3 nucleotides are TGTGCCAGCAGCTTGGACAGGGGTATCCACGAGCAGTACTTC. The whole variable domain, filled in from reference TRBV5-4 and TRBJ2-7, reads ETGVTQSPTHLIKTRGQQVTLRCSSQSGHNTVSWYQQALGQGPQFIFQYYREEENGRGNFPPRFSGLQFPNYSSELNVNALELDDSALYLCASSLDRGIHEQYFGPGTRLTVT.

The chain recombines TRBV3-1 (or the pseudogene TRBV3-2) with TRBJ1-5, with D unresolved. The germline CDR1 and CDR2 sequences are LGHDT and YNNKEL (reference sequence). V shed 0 bases and J shed 5 bases, with 11 bases lying between them. The CDR3 loop spans 15 amino acids. The CDR3 nucleotides are TGTGCCAGCAGCCAAGATGGCCGGGTGGATCAGCCCCAGCATTTT. Amino acids: CASSQDGRVDQPQHF.

This sequence joins TRBV27 and TRBJ1-1, with TRBD1 as a possible D gene (6 bases). Germline V CDR1 and CDR2: MNHEY, SMNVEV (reference sequence). This CDR3 has 13 amino acids. V shed 8 bases and J shed 4 bases, with 14 bases lying between them. The CDR3 sequence is CASAYRVGTEAFF. The CDR3 coding sequence is TGTGCCAGCGCGTACAGGGTTGGCACTGAAGCTTTCTTT.

The chain joins TRBV7-8 to TRBJ2-2; perhaps TRBD1 as D (6 bases). Trimming left V 0 bases short and J 9 bases short, with 23 bases between. Germline V gene sequence: CDR1 SGHVS, CDR2 FQNEAQ. The CDR3 totals 18 residues. The CDR3 loop reads CASSLALRVQGLRRELFF. The CDR3 DNA sequence: TGTGCCAGCAGCTTAGCGCTCAGGGTCCAGGGGCTTCGCCGGGAGCTGTTTTTT.

V gene TRBV7-2 combines with J gene TRBJ1-4; D is undetermined. The CDR3 loop spans 16 amino acids. V lost 5 bases and J lost 0, with 13 bases in between. Per germline, CDR1 SGHTA and CDR2 FQGNSA. The CDR3 sequence: CASSLGNSPTNEKLFF. CDR3 sequence (DNA): TGTGCCAGCAGCCTCGGAAACAGCCCAACTAATGAAAAACTGTTTTTT.

This clone showed up just a few times. J is TRBJ1-6 and V is TRBV7-2, with D hard to call. The ends were cut back, 2 bases at V and 4 bases at J, with 9 bases in the middle. The CDR3 loop spans 15 amino acids. From germline, CDR1 is SGHTA and CDR2 FQGNSA. DNA for the CDR3: TGTGCCAGCAGCTTAAAGGGCAGTTATAATTCACCCCTCCACTTT. Protein: CASSLKGSYNSPLHF.

J is TRBJ2-7 and V is TRBV5-4; TRBD2 matches 8 bases. CDR3 length equals 16 residues. Germline loops: CDR1 SGHNT, CDR2 YYREEE (reference sequence). The V and J ends lost 0 bases and 0 bases, in that order; junction bases with no gene match: 5. The CDR3 region has the DNA TGTGCCAGCAGCTTGGCTGCTAGCGGGCCCTCCTACGAGCAGTACTTC. This gives the protein CASSLAASGPSYEQYF. The entire variable domain, with the rest obtained from reference TRBV5-4 and TRBJ2-7, is as follows: ETGVTQSPTHLIKTRGQQVTLRCSSQSGHNTVSWYQQALGQGPQFIFQYYREEENGRGNFPPRFSGLQFPNYSSELNVNALELDDSALYLCASSLAASGPSYEQYFGPGTRLTVT.

In nucleotides, the CDR3 is TGTGCCAGCAGCCCCGGTTTTAACTATGGCTACACCTTC. Its protein product is CASSPGFNYGYTF. The chain links TRBV5-8 to TRBJ1-2, with D unclear. The germline V gene has CDR1 SGHTS and CDR2 YDEGEE. Trimming removed 4 bases at V and 1 base at J, with 8 bases between. The CDR3 covers 13 residues.

The chain is built from TRBV7-9 and TRBJ1-2; D possibly corresponds to TRBD1 (5 bases). Germline CDR1 SEHNR, CDR2 FQNEAQ (reference sequence). The CDR3 has 14 amino acids. Trimming shortened V by 5 bases and J by 3 bases, and 13 bases separated the two germline ends. CDR3 sequence: CASSLGEGHYGYTF. The CDR3 DNA is TGTGCCAGCAGCCTGGGGGAGGGACACTATGGCTACACCTTC.

This rearrangement joins TRBV7-2 to TRBJ1-5; unclear D gene. Trimming cost V 4 bases and J 1 base, with 14 bases left between them. This CDR3 contains 16 residues. Looked up from germline, CDR1 is SGHTA and CDR2 is FQGNSA. The CDR3: CASSYLPARSNQPQHF. CDR3 DNA sequence: TGTGCCAGCAGCTACCTGCCAGCGAGGAGCAATCAGCCCCAGCATTTT.

The chain joins TRBV6-5 to TRBJ1-3; 11 bases agree with TRBD1. Germline V CDR1 and CDR2: MNHEY, SVGAGI. The CDR3 loop spans 15 amino acids. V was pared by 8 bases and J by 4 bases, with 7 bases of the junction left unmatched. CDR3 loop: CASSRTGGGGNTIYF. CDR3 nucleotide sequence: TGTGCCAGCTCAAGGACAGGGGGCGGCGGAAACACCATATATTTT.

The J gene is TRBJ2-1, the V gene TRBV13; tentative D call: TRBD1 (5 bases). Germline CDR1 reads PRHDT; CDR2 reads FYEKMQ (reference sequence). The CDR3 length is 16 residues. Trimming removed 0 bases from V and 10 bases from J, with 19 bases in between. The CDR3 DNA reads TGTGCCAGCAGCTTAGGTAGGAGACAGTCCGTTGTGGAGCAGTTCTTC. Its translation: CASSLGRRQSVVEQFF.

Note on this clone: The same CDR3 is also encoded by other DNA sequences in this sample. The chain employs TRBV5-1 and TRBJ2-3; D uncertain. The CDR3 sequence is 14 residues long. The V and J ends lost 3 bases and 1 base respectively, with 9 bases between them. CDR1 is SGHRS and CDR2 is YFSETQ in the germline V gene. CDR3 sequence: CASSSGQGTDTQYF. The CDR3 coding sequence is TGCGCCAGCAGCTCGGGCCAGGGCACAGATACGCAGTATTTT.

The rearrangement uses TRBV9 and TRBJ2-5; 10 nucleotides line up with TRBD1. Germline loops: CDR1 SGDLS, CDR2 YYNGEE. With V trimmed by 4 bases and J by 2 bases, 5 bases remained unmatched. This CDR3 has 15 amino acids. CDR3 DNA sequence: TGTGCCAGCAGCCAGGGACAGGGGCCTCAAGAGACCCAGTACTTC. Residues: CASSQGQGPQETQYF.

V is TRBV10-1 and J is TRBJ1-5; weak D call: TRBD1 (5 bases). Trimming cost V 0 bases and J 7 bases, with 13 bases left between them. CDR3 length: 15 amino acids. CDR1 WNHNN and CDR2 SYGVQD come from the germline V gene (reference sequence). The CDR3 region has the DNA TGCGCCAGCAGTGAGTCTTTCCGGGGCGGACAGCCCCAGCATTTT. Translated, it gives CASSESFRGGQPQHF.

The CDR3 sequence is CASSQGRGRNEKLFF. The DNA of the CDR3 is TGCGCCAGCAGCCAAGGCAGGGGGAGAAATGAAAAACTGTTTTTT. This chain uses TRBV4-1 with TRBJ1-4; the match to TRBD1 covers 7 bases. Germline-derived CDR1 and CDR2 are MGHRA and YSYEKL. V was clipped by 1 base and J by 5 bases; unmatched bases: 4. This CDR3 has 15 amino acids.

The chain is built from TRBV5-8 and TRBJ1-4; a weak D match, TRBD1 (5 bases). The CDR3 has 15 residues. Germline V CDR1 and CDR2: SGHTS, YDEGEE. Trimming pared 4 bases from V and 3 bases from J, leaving 13 bases between. CDR3 residues: CASSHGAASNEKLFF. The CDR3 DNA is TGTGCCAGCAGCCACGGGGCAGCCTCTAATGAAAAACTGTTTTTT. The full variable domain, completed using reference TRBV5-8 and TRBJ1-4, is EAGVTQSPTHLIKTRGQQATLRCSPISGHTSVYWYQQALGLGLQFLLWYDEGEERNRGNFPPRFSGRQFPNYSSELNVNALELEDSALYLCASSHGAASNEKLFFGSGTQLSVL.

This clone was seen a few times. The rearrangement joins TRBV5-5 to TRBJ1-5, with a weak D call TRBD1 (5 bases). The ends were cut back, 3 bases at V and 3 bases at J, with 16 bases in the middle. The CDR3 has 16 amino acids. Germline V gene data show CDR1 as SGHKS and CDR2 as YYEKEE (reference sequence). CDR3 in amino acids: CASSSSTVLFNQPQHF. The CDR3 region has the DNA TGTGCCAGCAGCTCCTCGACAGTACTATTCAATCAGCCCCAGCATTTT.

Only a few counts were recorded for this clone. The V call is TRBV7-9, the J call TRBJ2-7; tentative D call: TRBD1 (5 bases). The CDR3 is made up of 11 amino acids. Trimming cost V 5 bases and J 7 bases, with 9 bases left between them. CDR1 is SEHNR and CDR2 is FQNEAQ in the germline V gene (reference sequence). The CDR3 reads CASSRSGEQYF. CDR3 sequence (DNA): TGTGCCAGCAGCCGTTCAGGGGAGCAGTACTTC.

The chain recombines TRBV27 with TRBJ2-7, with D tentatively TRBD1 or TRBD2 (7 bases each). Germline values: CDR1 MNHEY, CDR2 SMNVEV (reference sequence). With 3 bases removed from V and 7 bases from J, the gap between germline ends came to 10 bases. The CDR3 contains 12 residues. CDR3 loop: CASSFRGGEQYF. The CDR3 bases are TGTGCCAGCAGTTTCAGGGGGGGAGAGCAGTACTTC.

This sequence joins TRBV6-5 and TRBJ2-3; D uncertain. This CDR3 is built from 14 residues. V was shortened by 7 bases and J by 2 bases, with 13 bases between the two germline ends. CDR1 and CDR2 from the germline V gene are MNHEY and SVGAGI. The CDR3 nucleotides read TGTGCCAGCAAACTGGGCCGAACCACAGATACGCAGTATTTT. Residues: CASKLGRTTDTQYF.

This clone was detected a few times. The J gene is TRBJ1-2, the V gene TRBV7-3; 10 bases fit TRBD1. Trimming removed 5 bases from V and 5 bases from J; junction bases left unmatched: 11. CDR1 SGHTA and CDR2 FQGTGA come from the germline V gene. This CDR3 comprises 16 residues. CDR3 loop: CASSAGAPGQGYGYTF. The CDR3 nucleotides read TGTGCCAGCAGCGCAGGAGCCCCGGGACAGGGGTATGGCTACACCTTC.

The chain has TRBV19 and TRBJ1-2; D unclear. The CDR3 consists of 11 residues. Germline CDR1 LNHDA, CDR2 SQIVND (reference sequence). V was clipped by 10 bases and J by 4 bases, with 10 bases between them. CDR3 sequence: CATQMAYGYTF. CDR3 sequence (DNA): TGTGCCACTCAAATGGCCTATGGCTACACCTTC.

This clone was seen only once. The chain recombines TRBV7-9 with TRBJ1-1; TRBD1 is a possible D gene (5 bases). In germline, CDR1 is SEHNR, CDR2 FQNEAQ (reference sequence). The CDR3 extends over 13 amino acids. The V and J ends lost 5 bases and 1 base respectively, with 8 bases between them. CDR3 in amino acids: CASSKQANTEAFF. The CDR3 DNA follows: TGTGCCAGCAGCAAACAGGCGAACACTGAAGCTTTCTTT.

The chain combines TRBV19 with TRBJ1-5; D ambiguous. Germline values: CDR1 LNHDA, CDR2 SQIVND (reference sequence). This CDR3 comprises 15 residues. V lost 3 bases and J 2 bases, leaving 11 bases between the germline ends. The CDR3 protein is CASSISTARNQPQHF. CDR3 nucleotide sequence: TGTGCCAGTAGTATCTCCACAGCCCGCAATCAGCCCCAGCATTTT.

This chain links TRBV19 with TRBJ1-2; 10 bases are a match to TRBD1. J lost 7 bases, V lost 6 bases, and 8 bases had no gene match. The CDR3 is made up of 14 amino acids. Germline assignment: CDR1 LNHDA and CDR2 SQIVND (reference sequence). The chain's CDR3 is CASSIIGQGVGYTF. As DNA, the CDR3 is TGTGCCAGTAGCATAATCGGACAGGGGGTTGGCTACACCTTC.